The 3 T cell receptor beta chains presented below share a single source sample, sequenced in a study of spatial heterogeneity in lung cancer. TCRdb re-analysed the 5' RACE reads in MiXCR, keeping a single row per CDR3 protein. The sample has roughly 120,000 distinct CDR3 sequences, less than 15% seen once. As to time point: blood at routine non-recurrence follow-up after resection. Material for sequencing was whole RNA from tumor, nontumor lung or frozen PBMC, left unsorted. The material sequenced was PBMCs, taken at follow-up. The receptor set was obtained from a male donor with early-stage non-small cell lung cancer.

This clonotype was counted many times. The genes are TRBV9 and TRBJ2-1, with 10 bases that match TRBD2. J lost 7 bases, V lost 0 bases, and 4 bases had no gene match. The CDR3 length is 15 residues. Looked up from germline, CDR1 is SGDLS and CDR2 is YYNGEE. CDR3 bases: TGTGCCAGCAGCGTAGAAGCGGGGGGGCTGAATGAGCAGTTCTTC. Encoded protein: CASSVEAGGLNEQFF.

The chain combines TRBV11-2 with TRBJ1-2, with a tentative D call TRBD1 (6 bases). V was shortened by 0 bases and J by 7 bases, with 15 bases between the two germline ends. The germline CDR1 and CDR2 sequences are SGHAT and FQNNGV. This CDR3 spans 15 amino acids. The chain's CDR3 is CASSLDPGTSSGYTF. CDR3 nucleotide sequence: TGTGCCAGCAGCTTAGATCCTGGGACAAGCAGTGGCTACACCTTC.

This clonotype was seen a handful of times. This chain uses TRBV7-8 with TRBJ1-5; 11 bases fit TRBD1. J gave up 6 bases and V 1 base, and 11 bases lay outside the gene matches. Per the germline V gene, CDR1 is SGHVS and CDR2 is FQNEAQ. The CDR3 is made up of 18 amino acids. In DNA form, the CDR3 reads TGTGCCAGCAGCTTAGGGACAGGGGGCCTTAGAGTCGGTCAGCCCCAGCATTTT. It specifies CASSLGTGGLRVGQPQHF.